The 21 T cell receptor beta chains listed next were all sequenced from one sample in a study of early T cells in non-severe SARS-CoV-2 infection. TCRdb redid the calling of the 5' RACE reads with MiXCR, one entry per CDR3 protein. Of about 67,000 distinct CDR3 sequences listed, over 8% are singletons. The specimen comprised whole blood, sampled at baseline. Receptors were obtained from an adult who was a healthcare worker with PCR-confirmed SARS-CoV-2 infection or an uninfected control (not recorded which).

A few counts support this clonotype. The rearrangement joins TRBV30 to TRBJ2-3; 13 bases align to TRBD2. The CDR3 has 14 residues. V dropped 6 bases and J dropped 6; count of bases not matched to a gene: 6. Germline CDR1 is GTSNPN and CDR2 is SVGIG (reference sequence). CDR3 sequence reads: CACGTSGIVDTQYF. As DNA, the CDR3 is TGTGCCTGCGGGACTAGCGGGATCGTGGATACGCAGTATTTT.

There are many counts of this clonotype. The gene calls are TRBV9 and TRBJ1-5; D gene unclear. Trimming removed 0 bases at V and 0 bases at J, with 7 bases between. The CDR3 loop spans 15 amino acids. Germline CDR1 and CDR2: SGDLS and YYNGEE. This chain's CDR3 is CASSVGGNSNQPQHF. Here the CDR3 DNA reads TGTGCCAGCAGCGTAGGGGGTAATAGCAATCAGCCCCAGCATTTT.

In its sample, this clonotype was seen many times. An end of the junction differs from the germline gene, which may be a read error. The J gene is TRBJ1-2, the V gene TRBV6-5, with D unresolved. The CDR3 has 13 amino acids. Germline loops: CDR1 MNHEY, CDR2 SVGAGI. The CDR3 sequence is CASSDSGSYGYTF. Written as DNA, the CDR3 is TGTGCCAGCAGTGACTCCGGCAGCTATGGCTACACCTTC.

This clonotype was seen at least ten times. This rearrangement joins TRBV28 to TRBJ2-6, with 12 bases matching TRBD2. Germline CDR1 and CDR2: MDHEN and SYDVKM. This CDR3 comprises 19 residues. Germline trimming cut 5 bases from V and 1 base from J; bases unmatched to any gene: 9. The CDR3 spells CASSPNTSGRKSGANVLTF. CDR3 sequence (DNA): TGTGCCAGCAGTCCAAACACTAGCGGGAGGAAATCTGGGGCCAACGTCCTGACTTTC.

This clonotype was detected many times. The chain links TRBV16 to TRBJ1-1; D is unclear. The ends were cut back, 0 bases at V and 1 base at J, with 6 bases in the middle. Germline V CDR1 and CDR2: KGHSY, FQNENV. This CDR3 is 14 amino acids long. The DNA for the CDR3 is TGTGCCAGCAGCCAATCCCGCCAGAACACTGAAGCTTTCTTT. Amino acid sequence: CASSQSRQNTEAFF. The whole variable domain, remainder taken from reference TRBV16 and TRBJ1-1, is GEEVAQTPKHLVRGEGQKAKLYCAPIKGHSYVFWYQQVLKNEFKFLISFQNENVFDETGMPKERFSAKCLPNSPCSLEIQATKLEDSAVYFCASSQSRQNTEAFFGQGTRLTVV.

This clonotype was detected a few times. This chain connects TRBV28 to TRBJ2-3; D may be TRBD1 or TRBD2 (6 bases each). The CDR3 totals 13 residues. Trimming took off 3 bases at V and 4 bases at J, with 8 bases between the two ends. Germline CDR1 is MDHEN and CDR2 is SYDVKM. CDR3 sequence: CASSLGGPDTQYF. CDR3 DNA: TGTGCCAGCAGTTTGGGGGGCCCAGATACGCAGTATTTT.

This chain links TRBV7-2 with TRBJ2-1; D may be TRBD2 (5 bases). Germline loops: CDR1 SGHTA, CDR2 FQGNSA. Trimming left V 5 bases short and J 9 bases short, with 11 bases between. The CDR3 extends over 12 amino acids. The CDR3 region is CASSPPLAEQFF. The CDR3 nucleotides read TGTGCCAGCAGCCCCCCCCTAGCTGAGCAGTTCTTC.

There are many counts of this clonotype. The CDR3 loop is CASSDSDNSPLHF. CDR3 coding DNA: TGTGCCAGCAGTGACTCGGACAATTCACCCCTCCACTTT. V usage is TRBV6-4 and J usage is TRBJ1-6; no firm D call. Trimming pared 0 bases from V and 7 bases from J, leaving 4 bases between. This CDR3 contains 13 residues. CDR1 is MRHNA, CDR2 SNTAGT, per germline.

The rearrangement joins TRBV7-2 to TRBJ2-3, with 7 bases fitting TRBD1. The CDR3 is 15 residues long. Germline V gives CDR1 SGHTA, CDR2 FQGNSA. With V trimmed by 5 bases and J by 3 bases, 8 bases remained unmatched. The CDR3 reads CASSTDRSRTDTQYF. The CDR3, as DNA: TGTGCCAGCAGCACGGACAGGTCGCGGACAGATACGCAGTATTTT.

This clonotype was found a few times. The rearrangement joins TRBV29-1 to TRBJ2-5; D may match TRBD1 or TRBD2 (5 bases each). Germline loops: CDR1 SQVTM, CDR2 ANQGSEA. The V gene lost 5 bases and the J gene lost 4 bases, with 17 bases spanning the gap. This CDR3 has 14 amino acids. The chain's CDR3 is CSVLGGGGGETQYF. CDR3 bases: TGCAGCGTTCTTGGGGGTGGAGGTGGAGAGACCCAGTACTTC.

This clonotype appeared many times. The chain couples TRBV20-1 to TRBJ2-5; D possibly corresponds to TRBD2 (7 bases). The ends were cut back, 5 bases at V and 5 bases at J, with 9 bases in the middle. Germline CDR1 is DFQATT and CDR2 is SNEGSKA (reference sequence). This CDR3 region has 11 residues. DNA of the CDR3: TGCAGTGCTGGGAGGGGGGAGACCCAGTACTTC. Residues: CSAGRGETQYF.

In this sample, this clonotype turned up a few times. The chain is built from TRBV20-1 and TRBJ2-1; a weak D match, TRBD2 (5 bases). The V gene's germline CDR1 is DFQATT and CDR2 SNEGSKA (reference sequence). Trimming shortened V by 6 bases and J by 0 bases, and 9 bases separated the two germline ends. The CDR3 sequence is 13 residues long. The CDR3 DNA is TGCAGTGCCCCTGGGAGCTCCTACAATGAGCAGTTCTTC. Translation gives CSAPGSSYNEQFF.

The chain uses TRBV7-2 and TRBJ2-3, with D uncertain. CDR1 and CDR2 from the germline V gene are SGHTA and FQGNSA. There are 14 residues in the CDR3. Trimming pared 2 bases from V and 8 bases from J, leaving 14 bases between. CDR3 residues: CASSLPAVLGTQYF. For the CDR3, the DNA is TGTGCCAGCAGCTTACCGGCGGTACTCGGTACGCAGTATTTT.

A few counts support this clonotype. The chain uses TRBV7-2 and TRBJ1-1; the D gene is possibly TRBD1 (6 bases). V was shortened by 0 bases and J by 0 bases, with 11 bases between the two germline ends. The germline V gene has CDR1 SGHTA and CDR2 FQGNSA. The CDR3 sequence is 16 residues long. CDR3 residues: CASSLAGQLMNTEAFF. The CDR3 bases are TGTGCCAGCAGCTTAGCCGGACAGCTCATGAACACTGAAGCTTTCTTT.

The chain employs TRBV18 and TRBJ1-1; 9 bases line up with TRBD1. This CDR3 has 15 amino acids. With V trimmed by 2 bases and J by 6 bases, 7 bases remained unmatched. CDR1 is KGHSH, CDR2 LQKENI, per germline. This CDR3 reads CASSPVTGGFAEAFF. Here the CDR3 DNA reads TGTGCCAGCTCACCAGTTACAGGGGGCTTCGCTGAAGCTTTCTTT.

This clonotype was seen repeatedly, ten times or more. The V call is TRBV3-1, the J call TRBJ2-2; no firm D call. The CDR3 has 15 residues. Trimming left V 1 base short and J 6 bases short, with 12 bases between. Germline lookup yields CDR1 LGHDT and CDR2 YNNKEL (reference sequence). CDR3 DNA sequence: TGTGCCAGCAGCCAAGTCTCTAGGAGTCCCGGGGAGCTGTTTTTT. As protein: CASSQVSRSPGELFF.

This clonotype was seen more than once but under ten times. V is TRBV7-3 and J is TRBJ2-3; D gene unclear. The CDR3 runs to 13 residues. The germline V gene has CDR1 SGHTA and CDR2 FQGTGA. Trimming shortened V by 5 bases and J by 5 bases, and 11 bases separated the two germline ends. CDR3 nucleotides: TGTGCCAGCAGCCCGTTTGAGAAAGATACGCAGTATTTT. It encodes CASSPFEKDTQYF.

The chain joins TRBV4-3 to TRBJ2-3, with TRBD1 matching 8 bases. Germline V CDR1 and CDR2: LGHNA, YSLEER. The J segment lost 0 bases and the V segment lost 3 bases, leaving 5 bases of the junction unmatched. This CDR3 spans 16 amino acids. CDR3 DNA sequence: TGCGCCAGCAGCCAGGGACAGGCAGGTAGCACAGATACGCAGTATTTT. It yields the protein CASSQGQAGSTDTQYF.

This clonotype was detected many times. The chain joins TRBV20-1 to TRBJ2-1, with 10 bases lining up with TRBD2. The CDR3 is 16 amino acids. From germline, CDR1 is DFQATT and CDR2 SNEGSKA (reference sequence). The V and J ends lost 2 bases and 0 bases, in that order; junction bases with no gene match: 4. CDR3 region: CSARFASGGSYNEQFF. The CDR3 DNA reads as TGCAGTGCTAGATTCGCTAGCGGGGGCTCCTACAATGAGCAGTTCTTC.

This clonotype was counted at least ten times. CDR3 coding DNA: TGTGCCACCCGTGTTGGGGTCGCGAATGAGCAGTTCTTC. Translated, it gives CATRVGVANEQFF. The chain links TRBV10-3 to TRBJ2-1; no definite D call. Germline lookup yields CDR1 ENHRY and CDR2 SYGVKD. CDR3 length: 13 amino acids. V gave up 10 bases and J gave up 7 bases, with 17 bases separating them.

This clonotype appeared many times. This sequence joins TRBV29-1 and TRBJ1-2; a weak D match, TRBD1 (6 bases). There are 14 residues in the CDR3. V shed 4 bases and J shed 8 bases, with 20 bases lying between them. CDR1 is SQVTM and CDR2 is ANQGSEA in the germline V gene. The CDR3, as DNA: TGCAGCGTTGTCGGGGGCGTTGGGGCGCCCGGCTACACCTTC. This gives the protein CSVVGGVGAPGYTF.